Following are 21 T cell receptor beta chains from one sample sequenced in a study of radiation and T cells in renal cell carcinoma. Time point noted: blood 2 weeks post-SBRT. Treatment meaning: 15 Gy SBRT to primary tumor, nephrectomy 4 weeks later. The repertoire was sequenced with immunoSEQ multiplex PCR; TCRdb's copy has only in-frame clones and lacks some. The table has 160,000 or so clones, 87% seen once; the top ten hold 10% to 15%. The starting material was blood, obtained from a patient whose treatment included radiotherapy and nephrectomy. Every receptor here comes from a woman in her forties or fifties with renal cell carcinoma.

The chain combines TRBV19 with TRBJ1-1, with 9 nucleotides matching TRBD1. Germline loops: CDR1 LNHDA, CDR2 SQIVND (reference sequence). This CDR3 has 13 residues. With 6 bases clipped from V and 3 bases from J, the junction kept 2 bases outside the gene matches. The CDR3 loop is CASSRTGDTEAFF. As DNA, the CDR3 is TGTGCCAGTAGCCGGACAGGGGACACTGAAGCTTTCTTT.

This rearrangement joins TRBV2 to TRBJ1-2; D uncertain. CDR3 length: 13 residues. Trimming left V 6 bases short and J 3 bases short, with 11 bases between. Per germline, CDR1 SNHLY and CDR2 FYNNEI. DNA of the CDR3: TGTGCCAGCAGGTCCCCCGGGGACTATGGCTACACCTTC. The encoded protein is CASRSPGDYGYTF. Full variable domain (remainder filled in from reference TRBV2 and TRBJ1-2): EPEVTQTPSHQVTQMGQEVILRCVPISNHLYFYWYRQILGQKVEFLVSFYNNEISEKSEIFDDQFSVERPDGSNFTLKIRSTKLEDSAMYFCASRSPGDYGYTFGSGTRLTVV.

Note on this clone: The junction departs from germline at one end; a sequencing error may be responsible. The CDR3 here is CAARMKGNTGELFF. DNA of the CDR3: TGTGCCGCCAGAATGAAGGGGAACACCGGGGAGCTGTTTTTT. The chain has TRBV15 and TRBJ2-2; no clear D. Germline CDR1 reads LNHNV; CDR2 reads YYDKDF (reference sequence). The CDR3 spans 14 residues.

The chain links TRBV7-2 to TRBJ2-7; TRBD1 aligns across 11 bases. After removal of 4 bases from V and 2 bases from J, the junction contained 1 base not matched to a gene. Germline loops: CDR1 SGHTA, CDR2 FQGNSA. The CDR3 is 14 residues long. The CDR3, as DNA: TGTGCCAGCAGCTGGGACAGGGGGGCCTACGAGCAGTACTTC. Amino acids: CASSWDRGAYEQYF.

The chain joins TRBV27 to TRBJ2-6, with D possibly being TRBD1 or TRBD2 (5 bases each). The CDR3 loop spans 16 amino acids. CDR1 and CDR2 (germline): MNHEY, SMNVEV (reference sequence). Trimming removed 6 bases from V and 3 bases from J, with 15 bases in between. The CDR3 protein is CASSQHLGVGANVLTF. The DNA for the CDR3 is TGTGCCAGCAGCCAGCATCTGGGGGTTGGGGCCAACGTCCTGACTTTC.

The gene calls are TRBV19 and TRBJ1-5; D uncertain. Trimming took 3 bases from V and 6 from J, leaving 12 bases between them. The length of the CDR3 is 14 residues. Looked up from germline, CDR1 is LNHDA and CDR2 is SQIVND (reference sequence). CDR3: CASSMLGNGQPQHF. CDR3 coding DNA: TGTGCCAGTAGTATGTTGGGGAACGGTCAGCCCCAGCATTTT.

CDR3 loop: CATRFAWGGSYEQYF. Written as DNA, the CDR3 is TGTGCCACCCGATTTGCGTGGGGGGGTTCCTACGAGCAGTACTTC. The chain joins TRBV27 to TRBJ2-7, with TRBD2 matching over 7 bases. The CDR3 spans 15 residues. Germline loops: CDR1 MNHEY, CDR2 SMNVEV (reference sequence). J gave up 1 base and V 10 bases, and 13 bases lay outside the gene matches.

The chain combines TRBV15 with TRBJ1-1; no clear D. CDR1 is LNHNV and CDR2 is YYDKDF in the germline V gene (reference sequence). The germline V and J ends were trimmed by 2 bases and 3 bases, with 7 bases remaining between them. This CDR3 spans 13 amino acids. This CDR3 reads CATSRRADTEAFF. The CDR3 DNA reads TGTGCCACCAGCAGACGGGCAGACACTGAAGCTTTCTTT.

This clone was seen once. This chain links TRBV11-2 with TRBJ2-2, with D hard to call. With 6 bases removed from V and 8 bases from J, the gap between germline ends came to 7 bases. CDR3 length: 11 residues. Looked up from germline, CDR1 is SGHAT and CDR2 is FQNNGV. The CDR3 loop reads CASSARGELFF. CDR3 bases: TGTGCCAGCAGTGCACGGGGGGAGCTGTTTTTT.

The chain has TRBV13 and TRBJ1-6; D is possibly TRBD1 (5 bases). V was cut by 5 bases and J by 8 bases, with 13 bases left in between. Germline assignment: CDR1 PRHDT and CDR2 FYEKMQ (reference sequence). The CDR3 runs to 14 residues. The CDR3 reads CASSPRDHDSPLHF. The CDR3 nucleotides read TGTGCCAGCAGCCCCCGGGACCACGATTCACCCCTCCACTTT. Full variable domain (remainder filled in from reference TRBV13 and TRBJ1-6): AAGVIQSPRHLIKEKRETATLKCYPIPRHDTVYWYQQGPGQDPQFLISFYEKMQSDKGSIPDRFSAQQFSDYHSELNMSSLELGDSALYFCASSPRDHDSPLHFGNGTRLTVT.

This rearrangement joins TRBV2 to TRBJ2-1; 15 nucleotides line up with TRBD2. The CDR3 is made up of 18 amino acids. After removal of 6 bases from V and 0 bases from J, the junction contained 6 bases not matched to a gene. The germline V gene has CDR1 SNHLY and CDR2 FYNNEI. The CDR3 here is CASRGLAGGRFSYNEQFF. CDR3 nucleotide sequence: TGTGCCAGCAGGGGACTAGCGGGGGGTCGGTTCTCCTACAATGAGCAGTTCTTC.

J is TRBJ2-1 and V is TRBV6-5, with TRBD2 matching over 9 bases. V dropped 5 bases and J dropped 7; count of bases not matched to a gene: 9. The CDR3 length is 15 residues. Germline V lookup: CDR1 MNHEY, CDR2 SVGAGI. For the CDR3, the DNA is TGTGCCAGCAGTGCCCCGGGACTAGCTTCAAATGAGCAGTTCTTC. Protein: CASSAPGLASNEQFF.

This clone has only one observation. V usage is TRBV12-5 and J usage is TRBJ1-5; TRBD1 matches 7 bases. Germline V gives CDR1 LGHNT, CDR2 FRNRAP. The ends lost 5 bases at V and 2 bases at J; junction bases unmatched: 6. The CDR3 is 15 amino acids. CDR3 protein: CASGRQGMGNQPQHF. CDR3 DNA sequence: TGTGCTAGTGGTCGACAGGGAATGGGCAATCAGCCCCAGCATTTT.

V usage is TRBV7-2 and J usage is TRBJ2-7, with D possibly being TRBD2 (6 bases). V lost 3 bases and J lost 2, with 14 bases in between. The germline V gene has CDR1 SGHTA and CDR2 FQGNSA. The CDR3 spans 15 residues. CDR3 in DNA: TGTGCCAGCAGCTTTCGGGCTAGCGAGACCTACGAGCAGTACTTC. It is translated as CASSFRASETYEQYF.

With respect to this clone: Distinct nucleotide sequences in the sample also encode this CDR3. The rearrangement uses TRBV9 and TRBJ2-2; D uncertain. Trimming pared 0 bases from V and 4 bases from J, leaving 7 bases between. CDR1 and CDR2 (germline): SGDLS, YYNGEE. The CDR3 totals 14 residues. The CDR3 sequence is CASSVGGGTGELFF. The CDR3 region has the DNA TGTGCCAGCAGCGTAGGAGGTGGCACCGGGGAGCTGTTTTTT.

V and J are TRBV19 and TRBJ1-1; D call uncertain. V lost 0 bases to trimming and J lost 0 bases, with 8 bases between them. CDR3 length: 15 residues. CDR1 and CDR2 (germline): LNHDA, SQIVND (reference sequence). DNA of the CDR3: TGTGCCAGTAGTATAGATCACAGAGTGAACACTGAAGCTTTCTTT. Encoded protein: CASSIDHRVNTEAFF.

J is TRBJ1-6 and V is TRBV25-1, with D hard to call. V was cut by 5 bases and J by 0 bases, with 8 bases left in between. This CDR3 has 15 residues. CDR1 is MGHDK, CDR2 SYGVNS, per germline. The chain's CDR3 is CASSPAVSYNSPLHF. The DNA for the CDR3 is TGTGCCAGCAGTCCTGCGGTCTCCTATAATTCACCCCTCCACTTT.

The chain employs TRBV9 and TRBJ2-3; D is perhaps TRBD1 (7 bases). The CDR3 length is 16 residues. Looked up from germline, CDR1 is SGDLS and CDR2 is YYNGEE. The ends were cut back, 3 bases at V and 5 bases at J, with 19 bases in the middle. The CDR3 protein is CASSARGTDEGDTQYF. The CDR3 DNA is TGTGCCAGCAGCGCCAGGGGGACTGACGAAGGAGATACGCAGTATTTT.

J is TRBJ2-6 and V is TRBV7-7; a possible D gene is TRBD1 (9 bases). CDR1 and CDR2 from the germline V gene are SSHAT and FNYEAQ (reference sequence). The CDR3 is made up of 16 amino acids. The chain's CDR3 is CASGTGMFSGANVLTF. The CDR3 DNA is TGTGCTAGCGGGACAGGGATGTTTTCTGGGGCCAACGTCCTGACTTTC.

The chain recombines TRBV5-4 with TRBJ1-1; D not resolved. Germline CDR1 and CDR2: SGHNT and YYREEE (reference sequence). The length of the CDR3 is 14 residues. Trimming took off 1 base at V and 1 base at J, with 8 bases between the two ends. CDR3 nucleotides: TGTGCCAGCAGCTTGTCGGACTCGAACACTGAAGCTTTCTTT. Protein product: CASSLSDSNTEAFF.

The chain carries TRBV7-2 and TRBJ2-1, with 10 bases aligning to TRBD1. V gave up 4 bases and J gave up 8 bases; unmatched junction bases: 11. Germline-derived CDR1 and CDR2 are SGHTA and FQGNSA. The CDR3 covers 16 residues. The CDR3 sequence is CASSSVGGQGWYEQFF. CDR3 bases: TGTGCCAGCAGCTCTGTGGGGGGACAGGGGTGGTATGAGCAGTTCTTC.